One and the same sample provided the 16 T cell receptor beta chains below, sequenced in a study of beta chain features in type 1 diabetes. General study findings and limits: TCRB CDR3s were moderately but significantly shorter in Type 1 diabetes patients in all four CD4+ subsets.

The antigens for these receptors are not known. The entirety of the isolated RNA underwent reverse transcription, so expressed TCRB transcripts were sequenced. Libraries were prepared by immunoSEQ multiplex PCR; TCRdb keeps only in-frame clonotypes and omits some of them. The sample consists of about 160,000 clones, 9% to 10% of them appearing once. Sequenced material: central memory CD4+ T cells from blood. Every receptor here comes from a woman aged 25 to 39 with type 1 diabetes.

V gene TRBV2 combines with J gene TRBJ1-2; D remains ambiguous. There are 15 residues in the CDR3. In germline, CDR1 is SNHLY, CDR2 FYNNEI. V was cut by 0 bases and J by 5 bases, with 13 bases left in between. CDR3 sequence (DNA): TGTGCCAGCAGTGAAGCGCTTCAACGGGGTTATGGCTACACCTTC. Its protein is CASSEALQRGYGYTF.

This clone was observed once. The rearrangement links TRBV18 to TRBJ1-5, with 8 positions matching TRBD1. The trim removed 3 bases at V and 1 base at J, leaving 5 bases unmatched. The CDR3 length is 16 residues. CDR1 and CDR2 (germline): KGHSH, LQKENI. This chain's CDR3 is CASSPQTGGSNQPQHF. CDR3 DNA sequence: TGTGCCAGCTCACCGCAAACAGGGGGAAGCAATCAGCCCCAGCATTTT. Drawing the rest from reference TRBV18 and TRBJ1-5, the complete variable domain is NAGVMQNPRHLVRRRGQEARLRCSPMKGHSHVYWYRQLPEEGLKFMVYLQKENIIDESGMPKERFSAEFPKEGPSILRIQQVVRGDSAAYFCASSPQTGGSNQPQHFGDGTRLSIL.

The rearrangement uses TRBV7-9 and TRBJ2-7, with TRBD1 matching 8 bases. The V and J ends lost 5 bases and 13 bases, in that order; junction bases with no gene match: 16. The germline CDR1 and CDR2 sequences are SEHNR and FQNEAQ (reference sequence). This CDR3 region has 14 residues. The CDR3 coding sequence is TGTGCCAGCAGCCCGTCCCCGACAGGGGCCCGTAGATACTTC. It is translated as CASSPSPTGARRYF.

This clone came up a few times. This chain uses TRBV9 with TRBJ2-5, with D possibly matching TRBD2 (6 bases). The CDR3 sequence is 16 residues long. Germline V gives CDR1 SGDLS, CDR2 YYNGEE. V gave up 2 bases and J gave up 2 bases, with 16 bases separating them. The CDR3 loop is CASSVGGRRSQETQYF. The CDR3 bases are TGTGCCAGCAGCGTGGGGGGTAGGAGGTCACAAGAGACCCAGTACTTC.

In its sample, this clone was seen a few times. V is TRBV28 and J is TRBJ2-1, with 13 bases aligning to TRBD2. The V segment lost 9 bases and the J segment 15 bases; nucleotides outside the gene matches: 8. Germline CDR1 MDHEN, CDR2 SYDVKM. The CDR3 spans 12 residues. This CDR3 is CASSRTSGSGFF. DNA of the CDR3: TGTGCCAGTTCGAGGACTAGCGGGAGCGGGTTCTTC.

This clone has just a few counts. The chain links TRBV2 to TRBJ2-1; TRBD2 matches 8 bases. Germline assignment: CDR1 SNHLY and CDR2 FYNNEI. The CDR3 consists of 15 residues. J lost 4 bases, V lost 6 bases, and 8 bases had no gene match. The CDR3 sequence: CASRSGTRAYNEQFF. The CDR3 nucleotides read TGTGCCAGCAGGTCCGGGACTAGGGCTTACAATGAGCAGTTCTTC.

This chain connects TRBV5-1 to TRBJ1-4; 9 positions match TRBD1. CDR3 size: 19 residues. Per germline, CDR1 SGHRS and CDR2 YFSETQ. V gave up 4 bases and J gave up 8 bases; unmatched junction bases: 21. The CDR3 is CASSPRGGTGPGSGEKLFF. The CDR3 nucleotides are TGCGCCAGCAGCCCACGAGGTGGGACAGGGCCAGGGTCTGGAGAAAAACTGTTTTTT.

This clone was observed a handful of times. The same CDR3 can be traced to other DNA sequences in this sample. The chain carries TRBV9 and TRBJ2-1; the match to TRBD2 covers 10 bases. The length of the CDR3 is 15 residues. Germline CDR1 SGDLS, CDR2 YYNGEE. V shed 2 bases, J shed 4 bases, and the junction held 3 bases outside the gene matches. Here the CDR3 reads CASSVGLADYNEQFF. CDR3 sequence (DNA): TGTGCCAGCAGCGTCGGACTAGCGGATTACAATGAGCAGTTCTTC.

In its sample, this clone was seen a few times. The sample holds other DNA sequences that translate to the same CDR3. The CDR3 coding sequence is TGTGCCAGCAGCTTAGATCTCAGGAATGAGCAGTTCTTC. Encoded protein: CASSLDLRNEQFF. The chain uses TRBV11-2 and TRBJ2-1, with unresolved D. The CDR3 has 13 amino acids. The germline gives CDR1 SGHAT, CDR2 FQNNGV. Deletions cut 0 bases from V and 7 bases from J, with 7 bases between.

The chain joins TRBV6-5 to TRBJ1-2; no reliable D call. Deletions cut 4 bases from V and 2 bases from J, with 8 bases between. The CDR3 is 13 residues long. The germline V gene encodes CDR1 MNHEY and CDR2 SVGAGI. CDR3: CASSLQMNYGYTF. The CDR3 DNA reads TGTGCCAGCAGTTTACAGATGAACTATGGCTACACCTTC.

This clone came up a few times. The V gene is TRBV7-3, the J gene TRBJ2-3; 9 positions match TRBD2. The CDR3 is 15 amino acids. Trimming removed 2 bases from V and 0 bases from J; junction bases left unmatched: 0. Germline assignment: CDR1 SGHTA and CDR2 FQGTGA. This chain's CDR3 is CASSLAGGSTDTQYF. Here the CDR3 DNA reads TGTGCCAGCAGCTTAGCGGGAGGGAGCACAGATACGCAGTATTTT.

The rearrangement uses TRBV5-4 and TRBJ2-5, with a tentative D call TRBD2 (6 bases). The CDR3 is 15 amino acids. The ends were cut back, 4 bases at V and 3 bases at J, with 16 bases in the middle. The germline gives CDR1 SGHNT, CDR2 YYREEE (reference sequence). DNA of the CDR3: TGTGCCAGCAGCCCCCTCGTTGGCGGGAAAGAGACCCAGTACTTC. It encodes CASSPLVGGKETQYF.

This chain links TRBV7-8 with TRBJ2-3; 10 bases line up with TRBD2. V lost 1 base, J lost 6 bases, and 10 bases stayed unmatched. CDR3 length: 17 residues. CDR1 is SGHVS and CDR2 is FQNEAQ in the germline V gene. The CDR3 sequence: CASSLGVSSGSWDTQYF. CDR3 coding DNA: TGTGCCAGCAGCTTAGGAGTGTCTAGCGGGAGTTGGGATACGCAGTATTTT.

This CDR3 reads CASSPMTGGAVHEQFF. CDR3 nucleotides: TGTGCCAGCTCACCCATGACAGGGGGCGCGGTGCATGAGCAGTTCTTC. The chain employs TRBV18 and TRBJ2-1; 10 nucleotides match TRBD1. The CDR3 runs to 16 residues. V was pared by 3 bases and J by 8 bases, with 10 bases of the junction left unmatched. Per germline, CDR1 KGHSH and CDR2 LQKENI.

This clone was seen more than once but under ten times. CDR3 region: CASSVAGGPWEQYF. Written as DNA, the CDR3 is TGTGCCAGCAGTGTGGCGGGAGGGCCCTGGGAGCAGTACTTC. The chain joins TRBV2 to TRBJ2-7, with TRBD2 identical over 9 bases. The junction had 8 bases not matched to a gene; V was cut back by 4 bases and J by 7 bases. The V gene's germline CDR1 is SNHLY and CDR2 FYNNEI. This CDR3 spans 14 amino acids.

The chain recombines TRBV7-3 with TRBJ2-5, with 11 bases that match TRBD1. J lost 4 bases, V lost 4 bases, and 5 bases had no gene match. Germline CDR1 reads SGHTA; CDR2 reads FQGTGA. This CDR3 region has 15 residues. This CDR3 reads CASSSGGTGGETQYF. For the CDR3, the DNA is TGTGCCAGCAGCTCCGGTGGGACAGGGGGAGAGACCCAGTACTTC.